The entry below describes one TCR beta chain. As yet, its antigen is unknown. From germline, CDR1 is SGHTA and CDR2 FQGTGA. Unmatched junction bases numbered 7, after V lost 6 bases and J lost 7 bases. The CDR3 extends over 15 amino acids. The source of the sample is a study of shared clonotypes between healthy human individuals. Naive CD8 cells comprised CD45RO-negative, CCR7-positively selected cells, excluding terminally differentiated effector memory CD45RA+ cells. Donors, without exception, were Caucasian adults residing in Nashville, Tennessee. The repertoire was sequenced with immunoSEQ multiplex PCR; TCRdb's copy has only in-frame clones and lacks some. Of 800,000 or so clones listed, 90% to 98% are singletons. Whole-study results and caveats: Around 5% of naive CD4 clonotypes were common to a handful of donors.

This receptor was taken from a man under 40 in good health. The sequenced material came from naive CD8+ T cells sorted from blood. The chain carries TRBV7-3 and TRBJ2-1; 12 nucleotides line up with TRBD2. CDR3 sequence: CASRPGLAGRNEQFF. CDR3 sequence (DNA): TGTGCCAGCAGGCCAGGACTAGCGGGAAGAAATGAGCAGTTCTTC. Variable domain in full (rest from reference TRBV7-3 and TRBJ2-1): GAGVSQTPSNKVTEKGKYVELRCDPISGHTALYWYRQSLGQGPEFLIYFQGTGAADDSGLPNDRFFAVRPEGSVSTLKIQRTERGDSAVYLCASRPGLAGRNEQFFGPGTRLTVL.